These 14 T cell receptor beta chains came from one sample sequenced in a study of blood T cell repertoires in COVID-19. Repertoires were generated with immunoSEQ multiplex PCR, while TCRdb's copy carries only in-frame clones and drops some. This table has over 65,000 clones, about 85% appearing once. The sample comprised peripheral blood. The receptors stem from an elderly man with active or convalescent COVID-19.

The V and J genes are TRBV19 and TRBJ2-2, with a tentative D call TRBD2 (6 bases). Germline V gene lookup returns CDR1 LNHDA and CDR2 SQIVND (reference sequence). V lost 8 bases and J lost 7, with 17 bases in between. This CDR3 has 14 residues. The CDR3 bases are TGTGCCAGTGAAAGGAGGGCCCTCGTCGGGGAGCTGTTTTTT. Its translation: CASERRALVGELFF.

V gene TRBV21-1 combines with J gene TRBJ1-1; TRBD1 is the table's D call, not checked against the DNA. TRBV21-1 is given as a pseudogene. The CDR3 contains 15 residues. The CDR3 bases are TGTGCCAGCAGCAAGGGGGGACAGCCGAACACTGAAGCTTTCTTT. Translated: CASSKGGQPNTEAFF.

This clone was observed a single time. The V call is TRBV6-5, the J call TRBJ1-2, with 7 bases that match TRBD1. The CDR3 is 15 residues long. From germline, CDR1 is MNHEY and CDR2 SVGAGI. With 4 bases clipped from V and 4 bases from J, the junction kept 9 bases outside the gene matches. DNA for the CDR3: TGTGCCAGCAGTTCACCGGGACAGACACTCTATGGCTACACCTTC. Its protein is CASSSPGQTLYGYTF.

V and J are TRBV6-5 and TRBJ2-7, with D possibly being TRBD1 (6 bases). Germline-derived CDR1 and CDR2 are MNHEY and SVGAGI. The CDR3 extends over 15 amino acids. V was trimmed by 5 bases and J by 4 bases, leaving 18 bases between them. The CDR3 DNA follows: TGTGCCAGCAGTCCCCTTCCAGGGGCCCTTTACGAGCAGTACGTC. It codes for CASSPLPGALYEQYV.

The V and J genes are TRBV5-1 and TRBJ2-1, with 9 bases lining up with TRBD2. Trimming removed 7 bases from V and 7 bases from J; junction bases left unmatched: 6. This CDR3 region has 13 residues. CDR1 and CDR2 (germline): SGHRS, YFSETQ. In DNA form, the CDR3 reads TGCGCCAGCGCGGGGGGGGCTCCAAATGAGCAGTTCTTC. Its translation is CASAGGAPNEQFF.

The rearrangement uses TRBV21-1 and TRBJ1-5; TRBD1 is taken as the D call from the table, unchecked against the DNA. TRBV21-1 is flagged as a pseudogene. The CDR3 totals 13 residues. The CDR3 bases are TGTGCCAGTGAAGACAGGAGGAGACAGCCCCAGCATTTT. The encoded protein is CASEDRRRQPQHF.

This clone was found once. This chain joins TRBV3-1 (or the pseudogene TRBV3-2) and TRBJ2-5, with 12 positions matching TRBD2. Trimming took 4 bases from V and 1 from J; bases not matched to a gene: 1. The CDR3 covers 15 residues. The germline V gene has CDR1 LGHDT and CDR2 YNNKEL (reference sequence). CDR3 sequence: CASSPGLAGQETQYF. The CDR3 DNA is TGTGCCAGCAGCCCGGGACTAGCGGGCCAAGAGACCCAGTACTTC.

The genes are TRBV10-3 and TRBJ2-3; TRBD2 matches 10 bases. The trim removed 0 bases at V and 6 bases at J, leaving 9 bases unmatched. Germline lookup yields CDR1 ENHRY and CDR2 SYGVKD. The CDR3 extends over 17 amino acids. In DNA, the CDR3 is TGTGCCATCAGTGAGTCGTCTAGCGGGGGTGCGGGGGATACGCAGTATTTT. Its translation is CAISESSSGGAGDTQYF.

The V call is TRBV9, the J call TRBJ1-6; D gene uncertain. V lost 8 bases to trimming and J lost 7 bases, with 19 bases between them. CDR1 and CDR2 from the germline V gene are SGDLS and YYNGEE. CDR3 size: 15 residues. CDR3 in amino acids: CASTNTQIGNSPLHF. CDR3 bases: TGTGCCAGTACAAACACCCAGATCGGGAATTCACCCCTCCACTTT.

This sequence joins TRBV9 and TRBJ1-1; possibly TRBD1 for D (6 bases). CDR1 is SGDLS and CDR2 is YYNGEE in the germline V gene. The CDR3 covers 13 residues. Trimming removed 0 bases from V and 10 bases from J, with 13 bases in between. The CDR3 nucleotides are TGTGCCAGCAGCGTAGTCCAGGTAGGGGGAGCTTTCTTT. Its protein product is CASSVVQVGGAFF.

The V gene is TRBV7-9, the J gene TRBJ2-1; 9 nucleotides line up with TRBD2. V trimming: 5 bases; J trimming: 4 bases; junction bases outside the gene matches: 6. The CDR3 has 15 amino acids. CDR1 is SEHNR and CDR2 is FQNEAQ in the germline V gene (reference sequence). The CDR3 loop reads CASSRAGGLYNEQFF. The CDR3, as DNA: TGTGCCAGCAGCCGAGCGGGGGGACTGTACAATGAGCAGTTCTTC.

The genes are TRBV11-1 and TRBJ2-1; 10 positions agree with TRBD2. The CDR3 spans 15 residues. The J segment lost 10 bases and the V segment lost 2 bases, leaving 8 bases of the junction unmatched. Germline-derived CDR1 and CDR2 are SGHAT and FQDESV (reference sequence). DNA of the CDR3: TGTGCCAGCAGCTTATACCTAGCGGGAGTCGAGGAGCAGTTCTTC. Translating gives CASSLYLAGVEEQFF.

The chain carries TRBV5-1 and TRBJ1-2; D is unclear. The CDR3 runs 16 residues. With 4 bases removed from V and 0 bases from J, the gap between germline ends came to 16 bases. Germline V gives CDR1 SGHRS, CDR2 YFSETQ. CDR3 in amino acids: CASSPLGVVSNYGYTF. The CDR3 DNA follows: TGCGCCAGCAGCCCCTTGGGAGTAGTTTCTAACTATGGCTACACCTTC.

J is TRBJ1-2 and V is TRBV9, with no clear D. CDR1 is SGDLS, CDR2 YYNGEE, per germline. The CDR3 has 14 amino acids. The V end was cut by 3 bases, the J end by 4 bases, with 13 bases between. CDR3 sequence reads: CASSGSGGPYGYTF. The DNA for the CDR3 is TGTGCCAGCAGCGGTTCGGGAGGCCCCTATGGCTACACCTTC.